This T cell receptor (beta chain) emerged from a study of blood T cells in healthy people across ages. In the case of this clonotype: The junction shows a germline mismatch at one end, possibly a read error.

A second PCR of about 7 to 11 cycles used a sample-barcoded 5' primer and a J-beta primer mix. TCRdb reprocessed the 5' RACE reads with MiXCR, giving one entry per CDR3 protein. The sample holds about 800,000 distinct CDR3 sequences, roughly 25% seen once. CDR3 length equals 15 residues. Germline CDR1 MNHNS, CDR2 SASEGT. This same sample was also part of a study on T cells of mothers and their children.

Specimen: blood. The chain joins TRBV6-1 to TRBJ2-7; D not resolved. The TCR originated in a boy between 10 and 17 years old in good health. CDR3 in amino acids: CASSELPRGSNEQYF. The CDR3 region has the DNA TGTGCCAGCAGTGAGCTCCCCAGAGGCTCCAACGAGCAGTACTTC.